The 17 T cell receptor beta chains in this list originate from one sample, sequenced in a study of PD-1 blockade in classical Hodgkin lymphoma. Indicated time point: cycle 4 day 1 (C4D1), after 6 weeks of nivolumab. Each of the patients experienced relapse following autologous stem cell transplantation, and their brentuximab vedotin exposure differed. Clones were sequenced by immunoSEQ multiplex PCR, and TCRdb holds only the in-frame ones, with some missing. The sample lists about 39,000 clones; roughly 78% were seen once. The sequencing used peripheral blood mononuclear cells (PBMCs), collected before the fourth cycle of nivolumab. All receptors derive from a human donor with classical Hodgkin lymphoma.

This clone was counted only a few times. The chain links TRBV30 to TRBJ1-4; D ambiguous. This CDR3 region has 12 residues. Germline CDR1 is GTSNPN and CDR2 is SVGIG (reference sequence). Between the trimmed V and J ends, which lost 4 bases and 3 bases, there was a span of 6 bases. Here the CDR3 reads CAWMDANEKLFF. CDR3 nucleotides: TGTGCCTGGATGGACGCTAATGAAAAACTGTTTTTT. Complete variable domain (other parts from reference TRBV30 and TRBJ1-4): SQTIHQWPATLVQPVGSPLSLECTVEGTSNPNLYWYRQAAGRGLQLLFYSVGIGQISSEVPQNLSASRPQDRQFILSSKKLLLSDSGFYLCAWMDANEKLFFGSGTQLSVL.

This chain connects TRBV4-3 to TRBJ2-7, with a possible D match to TRBD2 (5 bases). This CDR3 comprises 15 residues. Germline V gene data show CDR1 as LGHNA and CDR2 as YSLEER. Trimming took off 1 base at V and 3 bases at J, with 13 bases between the two ends. CDR3 amino acids: CASSQGPGTFYEQYF. The CDR3 nucleotides are TGCGCCAGCAGCCAAGGGCCGGGAACTTTCTACGAGCAGTACTTC.

The chain links TRBV7-3 to TRBJ1-3, with TRBD1 identical over 7 bases. Germline V gene sequence: CDR1 SGHTA, CDR2 FQGTGA. CDR3 length equals 15 residues. Trimming cost V 3 bases and J 1 base; bases outside gene matches: 3. CDR3 residues: CASSLDRRSGNTIYF. DNA of the CDR3: TGTGCCAGCAGCTTGGACAGGCGGTCTGGAAACACCATATATTTT.

The rearrangement uses TRBV25-1 and TRBJ2-2; TRBD1 aligns across 8 bases. Germline trimming cut 4 bases from V and 4 bases from J; bases unmatched to any gene: 5. CDR1 and CDR2 (germline): MGHDK, SYGVNS. The CDR3 has 15 amino acids. The CDR3 region is CASSVRGRGTGELFF. CDR3 DNA sequence: TGTGCCAGCAGTGTCAGGGGGCGAGGCACCGGGGAGCTGTTTTTT.

With regard to this clone: The germline gene is not matched at one end of the junction; a read error may be the cause. V usage is TRBV6-5 and J usage is TRBJ1-1; D is uncertain. This CDR3 has 11 amino acids. CDR1 is MNHEY and CDR2 is SVGAGI in the germline V gene. CDR3 protein: CASCYVTEAFF. CDR3 bases: TGTGCCAGCTGTTACGTCACTGAAGCTTTCTTT.

This chain joins TRBV7-9 and TRBJ2-1; TRBD2 agrees at 9 bases. Germline CDR1 is SEHNR and CDR2 is FQNEAQ (reference sequence). The V gene end was trimmed by 1 base and the J gene end by 4 bases; junction bases not matched to a gene: 2. CDR3 size: 15 residues. CDR3: CASSLGLAGYNEQFF. The DNA of the CDR3 is TGTGCCAGCAGCTTAGGTCTAGCGGGGTACAATGAGCAGTTCTTC.

This clone was found a few times. The chain recombines TRBV7-2 with TRBJ1-1; a possible D gene is TRBD1 (5 bases). CDR3 length equals 14 residues. Trimming stripped 1 base from V and 5 bases from J, with 11 bases between. Germline CDR1 reads SGHTA; CDR2 reads FQGNSA. The CDR3 sequence is CASSLERGRTEAFF. CDR3 nucleotides: TGTGCCAGCAGCTTAGAACGGGGGAGGACTGAAGCTTTCTTT.

This chain joins TRBV9 and TRBJ1-6, with 7 bases that match TRBD1. Germline values: CDR1 SGDLS, CDR2 YYNGEE. J lost 9 bases, V lost 4 bases, and 16 bases had no gene match. There are 17 residues in the CDR3. The CDR3: CASSPHLSRQGGSPLHF. The DNA of the CDR3 is TGTGCCAGCAGCCCTCACCTCTCCAGACAGGGTGGTTCACCCCTCCACTTT.

The rearrangement links TRBV7-2 to TRBJ1-6, with D unclear. Per the germline V gene, CDR1 is SGHTA and CDR2 is FQGNSA. CDR3 length: 16 residues. V was trimmed by 5 bases and J by 0 bases, leaving 11 bases between them. Here the CDR3 reads CASSPRKSSYNSPLHF. CDR3 sequence (DNA): TGTGCCAGCAGCCCGCGTAAAAGCTCCTATAATTCACCCCTCCACTTT.

The V gene is TRBV5-1, the J gene TRBJ1-1; the D gene is possibly TRBD1 (6 bases). CDR3 length equals 15 residues. The V gene's germline CDR1 is SGHRS and CDR2 YFSETQ. V dropped 3 bases and J dropped 0 bases, with 12 bases sitting between them. The CDR3 DNA reads as TGCGCCAGCAGCTCACAGGGAAACATGAACACTGAAGCTTTCTTT. Residues: CASSSQGNMNTEAFF.

The rearrangement links TRBV6-5 to TRBJ1-1, with D tentatively TRBD1 (6 bases). Trimming stripped 6 bases from V and 5 bases from J, with 16 bases between. Germline assignment: CDR1 MNHEY and CDR2 SVGAGI. The CDR3 covers 14 residues. CDR3 sequence reads: CASSRGTLQTEAFF. The CDR3 DNA reads TGTGCCAGCAGCCGCGGGACATTACAGACTGAAGCTTTCTTT.

The rearrangement links TRBV23-1 to TRBJ1-6; no clear D gene. TRBV23-1 is an ORF, and what it does is uncertain. The V gene lost 7 bases and the J gene lost 5 bases, with 18 bases spanning the gap. The CDR3 runs 16 residues. CDR3 bases: TGCGCCAGCAAATTACGGGGAAACACAGATAATTCACCCCTCCACTTT. Translation gives CASKLRGNTDNSPLHF.

The chain has TRBV5-1 and TRBJ2-1; 8 nucleotides match TRBD2. J was trimmed by 7 bases and V by 5 bases; bases with no gene match: 11. Germline CDR1 SGHRS, CDR2 YFSETQ. This CDR3 contains 15 residues. The CDR3: CASREGAGDTNEQFF. CDR3 DNA sequence: TGCGCCAGCAGAGAGGGAGCGGGGGACACGAATGAGCAGTTCTTC. The variable domain in full, with the rest retrieved from reference TRBV5-1 and TRBJ2-1, is KAGVTQTPRYLIKTRGQQVTLSCSPISGHRSVSWYQQTPGQGLQFLFEYFSETQRNKGNFPGRFSGRQFSNSRSEMNVSTLELGDSALYLCASREGAGDTNEQFFGPGTRLTVL.

CDR3 loop: CASSQVTQGAENTIYF. The CDR3 DNA reads as TGCGCCAGCAGCCAGGTGACACAGGGGGCTGAAAACACCATATATTTT. The genes are TRBV4-3 and TRBJ1-3; 9 nucleotides match TRBD1. The CDR3 is 16 amino acids. After removal of 3 bases from V and 6 bases from J, the junction contained 9 bases not matched to a gene. CDR1 is LGHNA and CDR2 is YSLEER in the germline V gene.

This rearrangement joins TRBV6-5 to TRBJ2-5; no clear D. CDR1 and CDR2 (germline): MNHEY, SVGAGI. V gave up 8 bases and J gave up 5 bases, with 15 bases separating them. The CDR3 is made up of 13 amino acids. For the CDR3, the DNA is TGTGCCAGCGCTAGGACCCTACTCGAGACCCAGTACTTC. Encoded protein: CASARTLLETQYF.

The rearrangement uses TRBV14 and TRBJ1-2; 7 bases align to TRBD1. The CDR3 extends over 15 amino acids. CDR1 and CDR2 (germline): SGHDN, FVKESK. Germline trimming cut 1 base from V and 4 bases from J; bases unmatched to any gene: 6. The DNA for the CDR3 is TGTGCCAGCAGCCAAGCACACCGGGACAGCTATGGCTACACCTTC. It yields the protein CASSQAHRDSYGYTF. The full variable domain, rest sourced from reference TRBV14 and TRBJ1-2, is EAGVTQFPSHSVIEKGQTVTLRCDPISGHDNLYWYRRVMGKEIKFLLHFVKESKQDESGMPNNRFLAERTGGTYSTLKVQPAELEDSGVYFCASSQAHRDSYGYTFGSGTRLTVV.

This clone has only a few counts. The gene calls are TRBV4-2 and TRBJ1-5; tentative D call: TRBD1 (5 bases). CDR1 is LGHNA and CDR2 is YNFKEQ in the germline V gene. Trimming removed 2 bases from V and 1 base from J, with 9 bases in between. The CDR3 length is 15 residues. In DNA, the CDR3 is TGTGCCAGCAGCCAACAGGGTTTCAGCAATCAGCCCCAGCATTTT. Amino acid sequence: CASSQQGFSNQPQHF.